One and the same sample provided the 21 T cell receptor beta chains below, sequenced in a study of STAT5B mutations in CD4+ large granular lymphocyte leukemia. Assay used: immunoSEQ multiplex PCR; TCRdb lists only in-frame clones, some missing. The profile shows 30,000 to 40,000 clones, about 91% of them singletons. Material: CD4+ T cells from blood buffy coats. These receptors were collected from a human donor in good health.

The rearrangement uses TRBV7-8 and TRBJ1-1, with D hard to call. CDR1 is SGHVS, CDR2 FQNEAQ, per germline. CDR3 length: 14 amino acids. V was cut by 2 bases and J by 6 bases, with 13 bases left in between. Written as DNA, the CDR3 is TGTGCCAGCAGCTTAAACAGACGGTTCCCTGAAGCTTTCTTT. Translation gives CASSLNRRFPEAFF.

J is TRBJ2-3 and V is TRBV7-9; no clear D. Germline assignment: CDR1 SEHNR and CDR2 FQNEAQ (reference sequence). This CDR3 has 11 residues. Trimming shortened V by 5 bases and J by 13 bases, and 13 bases separated the two germline ends. DNA for the CDR3: TGTGCCAGCAGCAGAGCCCTTCAGGAGTATTTT. It encodes CASSRALQEYF.

This clone was picked up one time. The chain uses TRBV30 and TRBJ2-4; unclear D gene. This CDR3 has 14 residues. Per germline, CDR1 GTSNPN and CDR2 SVGIG (reference sequence). With 0 bases removed from V and 2 bases from J, the gap between germline ends came to 8 bases. The CDR3 region has the DNA TGTGCCTGGAGTGTTGCCGGAACCAAAAACATTCAGTACTTC. As protein: CAWSVAGTKNIQYF.

The chain recombines TRBV4-1 with TRBJ1-1; no firm D call. Looked up from germline, CDR1 is MGHRA and CDR2 is YSYEKL. This CDR3 contains 13 residues. V lost 1 base and J 3 bases, leaving 6 bases between the germline ends. This chain's CDR3 is CASSQVWHTEAFF. The CDR3 region has the DNA TGCGCCAGCAGCCAAGTTTGGCACACTGAAGCTTTCTTT.

The chain carries TRBV12-5 and TRBJ2-3, with 8 bases that match TRBD2. This CDR3 is built from 16 residues. Germline lookup yields CDR1 LGHNT and CDR2 FRNRAP. Trimming at V came to 6 bases and at J to 4 bases, leaving 12 bases not matched to a gene. CDR3 bases: TGTGCTAGTGGCTACACGGGGGGGGCAATCGCAGATACGCAGTATTTT. Translation gives CASGYTGGAIADTQYF.

The V call is TRBV2, the J call TRBJ2-5; no clear D. Germline CDR1 SNHLY, CDR2 FYNNEI. V dropped 7 bases and J dropped 2 bases, with 26 bases sitting between them. This CDR3 has 18 residues. CDR3 sequence: CASNVLFSSKPSQETQYF. CDR3 nucleotides: TGTGCCAGCAACGTCCTTTTTAGCTCCAAACCCTCTCAAGAGACCCAGTACTTC.

The chain is built from TRBV4-2 and TRBJ2-3; a weak D match, TRBD1 (5 bases). Deletions cut 0 bases from V and 4 bases from J, with 8 bases between. Germline-derived CDR1 and CDR2 are LGHNA and YNFKEQ. This CDR3 has 14 residues. CDR3 region: CASSQDGAADTQYF. CDR3 in DNA: TGTGCCAGCAGCCAAGATGGGGCGGCAGATACGCAGTATTTT.

This sequence joins TRBV5-1 and TRBJ1-4; the match to TRBD1 covers 11 bases. The CDR3 spans 17 residues. With V trimmed by 4 bases and J by 3 bases, 8 bases remained unmatched. CDR1 is SGHRS, CDR2 YFSETQ, per germline. The CDR3 DNA reads as TGCGCCAGCAGCCACCGGGACAGGGGGGGGTCTAATGAAAAACTGTTTTTT. Translation gives CASSHRDRGGSNEKLFF.

The gene calls are TRBV10-3 and TRBJ1-1; 7 bases are a match to TRBD1. The V gene's germline CDR1 is ENHRY and CDR2 SYGVKD. This CDR3 has 13 amino acids. Trimming removed 6 bases from V and 5 bases from J; junction bases left unmatched: 6. This CDR3 reads CAIRQGRDTEAFF. DNA of the CDR3: TGTGCCATCAGACAGGGGCGGGATACTGAAGCTTTCTTT.

The chain has TRBV5-4 and TRBJ2-5, with D possibly being TRBD1 or TRBD2 (5 bases each). This CDR3 spans 13 amino acids. V lost 6 bases, J lost 4 bases, and 13 bases lay in between. Looked up from germline, CDR1 is SGHNT and CDR2 is YYREEE (reference sequence). This chain's CDR3 is CASTPGPGETQYF. The CDR3 DNA follows: TGTGCCAGCACCCCGGGACCGGGAGAGACCCAGTACTTC. The complete variable domain, with remaining parts taken from reference TRBV5-4 and TRBJ2-5, reads ETGVTQSPTHLIKTRGQQVTLRCSSQSGHNTVSWYQQALGQGPQFIFQYYREEENGRGNFPPRFSGLQFPNYSSELNVNALELDDSALYLCASTPGPGETQYFGPGTRLLVL.

The chain uses TRBV19 and TRBJ2-5; D is possibly TRBD2 (5 bases). V was pared by 8 bases and J by 2 bases, with 15 bases between. CDR3 size: 14 residues. CDR1 is LNHDA, CDR2 SQIVND, per germline (reference sequence). The CDR3 region is CASHPGQRQETQYF. The CDR3 coding sequence is TGTGCCAGTCACCCCGGCCAGCGGCAAGAGACCCAGTACTTC.

The rearrangement uses TRBV10-2 and TRBJ2-4; D may be TRBD2 (5 bases). Trimming stripped 6 bases from V and 3 bases from J, with 9 bases between. Germline CDR1 is WSHSY and CDR2 is SAAADI. The CDR3 runs 13 residues. The CDR3 DNA is TGCGCCAGCAGGTCAGGAGGCAAAAACATTCAGTACTTC. This codes for CASRSGGKNIQYF.

The chain couples TRBV2 to TRBJ2-5, with no clear D. The CDR3 contains 10 residues. Germline V gives CDR1 SNHLY, CDR2 FYNNEI. V lost 5 bases and J 4 bases, leaving 2 bases between the germline ends. DNA of the CDR3: TGTGCCAGCAGTAGAGAGACCCAGTACTTC. Residues: CASSRETQYF.

The chain has TRBV27 and TRBJ2-3; TRBD2 is a possible D gene (5 bases). CDR3 length: 15 residues. The V gene's germline CDR1 is MNHEY and CDR2 SMNVEV (reference sequence). The V gene lost 2 bases and the J gene lost 3 bases, with 12 bases spanning the gap. CDR3 sequence (DNA): TGTGCCAGCAGTTTAAATGAGCCGGGGACAGATACGCAGTATTTT. This gives the protein CASSLNEPGTDTQYF.

This chain joins TRBV30 and TRBJ2-1, with D perhaps TRBD1 or TRBD2 (5 bases each). The CDR3 spans 15 residues. The germline V gene encodes CDR1 GTSNPN and CDR2 SVGIG (reference sequence). V lost 4 bases and J lost 6, with 19 bases in between. CDR3 DNA: TGTGCCTGGACTCATTCCGGGACCACCCGCAATGAGCAGTTCTTC. It specifies CAWTHSGTTRNEQFF.

This rearrangement joins TRBV7-6 to TRBJ1-2; no clear D gene. The CDR3 consists of 13 residues. Trimming pared 5 bases from V and 4 bases from J, leaving 11 bases between. Germline CDR1 reads SGHVS; CDR2 reads FNYEAQ. CDR3 region: CASSIRVGYGYTF. CDR3 DNA: TGTGCCAGCAGCATACGGGTTGGCTATGGCTACACCTTC.

The chain has TRBV5-1 and TRBJ1-2; 9 bases are a match to TRBD1. From germline, CDR1 is SGHRS and CDR2 YFSETQ. Trimming at V came to 0 bases and at J to 5 bases, leaving 2 bases not matched to a gene. The CDR3 consists of 14 residues. The CDR3 here is CASSLGDREYGYTF. The CDR3 nucleotides read TGCGCCAGCAGCTTGGGGGACAGGGAATATGGCTACACCTTC.

The chain links TRBV5-1 to TRBJ2-6, with D possibly being TRBD2 (5 bases). Germline CDR1 reads SGHRS; CDR2 reads YFSETQ. Trimming removed 0 bases from V and 0 bases from J, with 13 bases in between. This CDR3 spans 18 amino acids. For the CDR3, the DNA is TGCGCCAGCAGCTTGGCCGGGAATAGGGCCTCTGGGGCCAACGTCCTGACTTTC. It yields the protein CASSLAGNRASGANVLTF.

V usage is TRBV6-1 and J usage is TRBJ2-7; D is unclear. Germline V lookup: CDR1 MNHNS, CDR2 SASEGT. V lost 4 bases, J lost 10 bases, and 11 bases lay in between. The CDR3 covers 11 residues. The CDR3 region is CASSAGPFQYF. CDR3 nucleotides: TGTGCCAGCAGTGCTGGGCCCTTCCAGTACTTC.

The rearrangement links TRBV7-9 to TRBJ2-1, with TRBD2 matching 10 bases. CDR1 SEHNR and CDR2 FQNEAQ come from the germline V gene (reference sequence). The CDR3 is 16 residues long. The V gene end was trimmed by 6 bases and the J gene end by 4 bases; junction bases not matched to a gene: 9. The CDR3, as DNA: TGTGCCAGCAGACCTCTAGCGGGAGTGGAGTACAATGAGCAGTTCTTC. Translation: CASRPLAGVEYNEQFF.

This chain joins TRBV7-2 and TRBJ1-1; no clear D. V lost 1 base and J lost 4, with 1 base in between. This CDR3 is 11 amino acids long. Per germline, CDR1 SGHTA and CDR2 FQGNSA. CDR3 residues: CASSLGTEAFF. CDR3 nucleotide sequence: TGTGCCAGCAGCTTAGGCACTGAAGCTTTCTTT.